These 30 T cell receptor beta chains originate from one sample sequenced in a study of CD8 T cells in Susac syndrome (dated by TCRdb to between 2019 and 2020). The library was produced with the immunoSEQ multiplex PCR assay. RNA was extracted with the RNeasy kit and roughly 0.45 to 1 ug was reverse transcribed using random hexamers. TCRdb's own reprocessing of the public reads used fastp at Q25 and MiXCR and kept productive beta chains. Rows are unified per CDR3 protein, each entry keeping the most common DNA and genes. Within this sample are a few hundred thousand distinct CDR3 sequences, with about 94% of them counted one time only. Of the sample, 0.15% to 0.2% falls within the top ten clones. The sequencing sample was made of CD4+ T cells from PBMCs. The receptors come from a human donor with Susac syndrome.

V is TRBV7-2 and J is TRBJ2-7; possibly TRBD1 for D (6 bases). V lost 1 base and J lost 3, with 16 bases in between. CDR1 is SGHTA, CDR2 FQGNSA, per germline. This CDR3 region has 16 residues. The CDR3 nucleotides are TGTGCCAGCAGCTTAGGACAGGTCGGCAACAACTACGAGCAGTACTTC. Residues: CASSLGQVGNNYEQYF.

This rearrangement joins TRBV9 to TRBJ2-5; D gene unclear. CDR3 size: 15 residues. Trimming pared 0 bases from V and 1 base from J, leaving 10 bases between. The germline V gene encodes CDR1 SGDLS and CDR2 YYNGEE. This chain's CDR3 is CASSVGLASQETQYF. CDR3 nucleotides: TGTGCCAGCAGCGTAGGGTTAGCCAGCCAAGAGACCCAGTACTTC.

The CDR3 protein is CASSSGGAGSNEQFF. The CDR3 DNA sequence: TGTGCCAGCAGCTCAGGGGGCGCAGGGTCGAATGAGCAGTTCTTC. The J gene is TRBJ2-1, the V gene TRBV7-3; 8 positions agree with TRBD1. The V segment lost 4 bases and the J segment 7 bases; nucleotides outside the gene matches: 9. The germline gives CDR1 SGHTA, CDR2 FQGTGA. The CDR3 extends over 15 amino acids.

This clonotype was seen only once. The J gene is TRBJ1-4, the V gene TRBV14, with 11 bases aligning to TRBD1. The CDR3 length is 15 residues. From germline, CDR1 is SGHDN and CDR2 FVKESK. V shed 6 bases, J shed 7 bases, and the junction held 7 bases outside the gene matches. The CDR3 reads CASSLRGTGGEKLFF. DNA of the CDR3: TGTGCCAGCAGTCTCCGGGGGACAGGGGGTGAAAAACTGTTTTTT.

V is TRBV5-1 and J is TRBJ2-5; unclear D gene. CDR3 length: 12 amino acids. Germline V CDR1 and CDR2: SGHRS, YFSETQ. V was pared by 4 bases and J by 5 bases, with 9 bases between. The DNA for the CDR3 is TGCGCCAGCAGCCTCCTCACGGAGACCCAGTACTTC. Its protein product is CASSLLTETQYF. The full variable domain, completed using reference TRBV5-1 and TRBJ2-5, is KAGVTQTPRYLIKTRGQQVTLSCSPISGHRSVSWYQQTPGQGLQFLFEYFSETQRNKGNFPGRFSGRQFSNSRSEMNVSTLELGDSALYLCASSLLTETQYFGPGTRLLVL.

V usage is TRBV7-8 and J usage is TRBJ2-5; possible D gene TRBD2, 5 bases. This CDR3 comprises 15 residues. Germline V gene sequence: CDR1 SGHVS, CDR2 FQNEAQ. The V end lost 1 base, the J end lost 2 bases, and 11 bases lay between the germline ends. The CDR3 DNA sequence: TGTGCCAGCAGCTTAGGAGGGTGGAGTCAAGAGACCCAGTACTTC. Amino acid sequence: CASSLGGWSQETQYF.

The chain recombines TRBV4-3 with TRBJ2-1; weak D call: TRBD2 (7 bases). Germline V lookup: CDR1 LGHNA, CDR2 YSLEER. Trimming cost V 4 bases and J 8 bases, with 15 bases left between them. The CDR3 has 14 residues. This CDR3 reads CASSLGGREDEQFF. The CDR3 nucleotides read TGCGCCAGCAGCCTAGGGGGACGGGAGGATGAGCAGTTCTTC.

The chain combines TRBV9 with TRBJ1-3; D unresolved. The V gene's germline CDR1 is SGDLS and CDR2 YYNGEE. Trimming pared 4 bases from V and 0 bases from J, leaving 5 bases between. The CDR3 runs to 13 residues. The CDR3 sequence is CASSSLSGNTIYF. DNA for the CDR3: TGTGCCAGCAGCTCCCTCTCTGGAAACACCATATATTTT.

The chain joins TRBV7-2 to TRBJ2-1; 12 bases map to TRBD2. J lost 3 bases, V lost 4 bases, and 7 bases had no gene match. CDR1 and CDR2 from the germline V gene are SGHTA and FQGNSA. CDR3 length: 17 residues. The CDR3 region has the DNA TGTGCCAGCAGCTCAGCCCTGACTAGCGGGGGCTACAATGAGCAGTTCTTC. It translates to CASSSALTSGGYNEQFF.

This sequence joins TRBV10-3 and TRBJ2-7; D remains unclear. The V gene's germline CDR1 is ENHRY and CDR2 SYGVKD. This CDR3 has 13 amino acids. The V gene lost 4 bases and the J gene lost 5 bases, with 12 bases spanning the gap. CDR3 protein: CAISALVWDEQYF. The CDR3 DNA reads TGTGCCATCAGTGCCCTAGTCTGGGACGAGCAGTACTTC.

The chain uses TRBV20-1 and TRBJ2-1; 10 bases align to TRBD1. The junction had 5 bases not matched to a gene; V was cut back by 6 bases and J by 6 bases. Per germline, CDR1 DFQATT and CDR2 SNEGSKA (reference sequence). This CDR3 spans 13 amino acids. The CDR3 DNA reads TGCAGTGCCGCAGGGACAGGGGTCAATGAGCAGTTCTTC. Its protein product is CSAAGTGVNEQFF.

The genes are TRBV28 and TRBJ1-6, with D hard to call. V lost 9 bases and J lost 14, with 20 bases in between. The CDR3 has 13 residues. Germline V lookup: CDR1 MDHEN, CDR2 SYDVKM. CDR3 sequence reads: CASKLAQEESLHF. DNA for the CDR3: TGTGCCAGTAAACTTGCCCAGGAGGAATCCCTCCACTTT.

The chain is built from TRBV12-3 or TRBV12-4 and TRBJ2-7, with 8 bases that match TRBD1. The CDR3 extends over 14 amino acids. V was clipped by 2 bases and J by 5 bases; unmatched bases: 5. Here the CDR3 DNA reads TGTGCCAGCAGTTTACAGGGGGCGGGCCACGAGCAGTACTTC. Its translation: CASSLQGAGHEQYF.

This clonotype was detected only once. The chain links TRBV20-1 to TRBJ2-3; 9 bases fit TRBD2. Germline V lookup: CDR1 DFQATT, CDR2 SNEGSKA (reference sequence). This CDR3 comprises 15 residues. Losses at the gene ends were 6 bases for V and 2 bases for J; bases not matched to a gene: 9. DNA for the CDR3: TGCAGTGCAACCAAACTAGCGGGTCCCACAGATACGCAGTATTTT. Residues: CSATKLAGPTDTQYF.

The rearrangement joins TRBV5-1 to TRBJ2-1; no firm D call. CDR3 size: 13 residues. Germline V lookup: CDR1 SGHRS, CDR2 YFSETQ. V shed 0 bases and J shed 7 bases, with 8 bases lying between them. The CDR3 DNA reads TGCGCCAGCAGCTTGGTGGAAAAGAATGAGCAGTTCTTC. Translating gives CASSLVEKNEQFF.

This chain connects TRBV18 to TRBJ2-1; 8 positions match TRBD2. The length of the CDR3 is 12 residues. Germline CDR1 is KGHSH and CDR2 is LQKENI. J gave up 9 bases and V 3 bases, and 1 base lay outside the gene matches. CDR3 loop: CASSPRGAEQFF. The CDR3 DNA reads TGTGCCAGCTCACCGCGGGGGGCTGAGCAGTTCTTC.

This clonotype was seen just once. In DNA form, the CDR3 reads TGTGCCAGCAGCAACCGGGACAAGCAGTACTTC. This gives the protein CASSNRDKQYF. The chain uses TRBV3-1 and TRBJ2-7; D is possibly TRBD1 (6 bases). The CDR3 covers 11 residues. Trimming stripped 5 bases from V and 8 bases from J, with 10 bases between. Per the germline V gene, CDR1 is LGHDT and CDR2 is YNNKEL (reference sequence).

V and J are TRBV20-1 and TRBJ2-3, with TRBD2 matching 11 bases. Germline lookup yields CDR1 DFQATT and CDR2 SNEGSKA (reference sequence). Trimming cost V 0 bases and J 6 bases; bases outside gene matches: 8. The CDR3 length is 16 residues. The CDR3 region is CSARDPASGGRDTQYF. The CDR3 coding sequence is TGCAGTGCTAGAGATCCCGCTAGCGGGGGGCGGGATACGCAGTATTTT.

The chain combines TRBV11-1 with TRBJ1-4, with 9 bases matching TRBD1. Germline assignment: CDR1 SGHAT and CDR2 FQDESV (reference sequence). V was clipped by 4 bases and J by 5 bases; unmatched bases: 5. The CDR3 covers 15 residues. CDR3 loop: CASSSDRGTNEKLFF. The CDR3 bases are TGTGCCAGCAGCTCGGACAGGGGTACAAATGAAAAACTGTTTTTT.

The rearrangement joins TRBV30 to TRBJ1-2; no clear D. V shed 0 bases and J shed 5 bases, with 10 bases lying between them. The CDR3 covers 13 residues. From germline, CDR1 is GTSNPN and CDR2 SVGIG (reference sequence). In DNA form, the CDR3 reads TGTGCCTGGAGTGTACTGGGAATGTATGGCTACACCTTC. Protein product: CAWSVLGMYGYTF.

The chain has TRBV6-5 and TRBJ2-3; 9 bases line up with TRBD1. J was trimmed by 5 bases and V by 6 bases; bases with no gene match: 6. Germline V gene sequence: CDR1 MNHEY, CDR2 SVGAGI. This CDR3 has 14 residues. CDR3 in amino acids: CASSLQGAGDTQYF. In nucleotides, the CDR3 is TGTGCCAGCAGCCTACAGGGGGCAGGAGATACGCAGTATTTT.

The V gene is TRBV20-1, the J gene TRBJ1-2; D unresolved. Germline values: CDR1 DFQATT, CDR2 SNEGSKA (reference sequence). With 0 bases removed from V and 2 bases from J, the gap between germline ends came to 7 bases. CDR3 length: 13 residues. In nucleotides, the CDR3 is TGCAGTGCTAGAGATGCAGTCAACTATGGCTACACCTTC. Amino acid sequence: CSARDAVNYGYTF.

The genes are TRBV5-1 and TRBJ1-2; D not certain. CDR1 is SGHRS, CDR2 YFSETQ, per germline. V lost 4 bases, J lost 8 bases, and 12 bases lay in between. The CDR3 loop spans 12 amino acids. The CDR3 region has the DNA TGCGCCAGCAGCCCTGACCCGGGGGGCTACACCTTC. Protein product: CASSPDPGGYTF.

J is TRBJ2-2 and V is TRBV29-1; D not resolved. Germline CDR1 and CDR2: SQVTM and ANQGSEA. CDR3 length: 14 amino acids. The germline V and J ends were trimmed by 4 bases and 2 bases, with 11 bases remaining between them. The CDR3 protein is CSVGGLSNTGELFF. The CDR3 bases are TGCAGCGTTGGCGGATTGAGCAACACCGGGGAGCTGTTTTTT.

The rearrangement joins TRBV11-2 to TRBJ2-7; D perhaps matches TRBD1 (5 bases). V lost 1 base, J lost 9 bases, and 22 bases lay in between. The CDR3 has 16 amino acids. The germline V gene encodes CDR1 SGHAT and CDR2 FQNNGV. The CDR3 coding sequence is TGTGCCAGCAGCTTAGCTGGGCAGGGCCGGACGAGTGGGCAGTACTTC. This gives the protein CASSLAGQGRTSGQYF. The full variable domain, completed using reference TRBV11-2 and TRBJ2-7, is EAGVAQSPRYKIIEKRQSVAFWCNPISGHATLYWYQQILGQGPKLLIQFQNNGVVDDSQLPKDRFSAERLKGVDSTLKIQPAKLEDSAVYLCASSLAGQGRTSGQYFGPGTRLTVT.

The chain carries TRBV7-2 and TRBJ1-6; 12 bases align to TRBD1. The CDR3 runs to 17 residues. V dropped 4 bases and J dropped 7; count of bases not matched to a gene: 8. Per germline, CDR1 SGHTA and CDR2 FQGNSA. The CDR3 is CASSSSGQGALNSPLHF. CDR3 nucleotides: TGTGCCAGCAGCTCATCGGGACAGGGGGCCCTAAATTCACCCCTCCACTTT.

V usage is TRBV28 and J usage is TRBJ2-3, with TRBD1 as a possible D gene (6 bases). Germline V CDR1 and CDR2: MDHEN, SYDVKM. V was trimmed by 3 bases and J by 5 bases, leaving 9 bases between them. The CDR3 has 13 residues. CDR3 sequence: CASSFRGLDTQYF. CDR3 nucleotides: TGTGCCAGCAGTTTCAGGGGTTTAGATACGCAGTATTTT.

V is TRBV20-1 and J is TRBJ2-5; 11 bases map to TRBD2. Germline V gives CDR1 DFQATT, CDR2 SNEGSKA (reference sequence). This CDR3 has 16 residues. After removal of 0 bases from V and 2 bases from J, the junction contained 5 bases not matched to a gene. CDR3 DNA sequence: TGCAGTGCTAGAGATTCACGACTAGCGGGGCAAGAGACCCAGTACTTC. The encoded protein is CSARDSRLAGQETQYF.

This chain connects TRBV15 to TRBJ1-4; D may be TRBD1 (5 bases). The CDR3 spans 16 residues. The germline V and J ends were trimmed by 0 bases and 7 bases, with 15 bases remaining between them. Germline V gives CDR1 LNHNV, CDR2 YYDKDF (reference sequence). The DNA for the CDR3 is TGTGCCACCAGCAGAGAGTTAGGCAGGGTTAGTGAAAAACTGTTTTTT. Protein: CATSRELGRVSEKLFF.

The V and J genes are TRBV10-2 and TRBJ1-4, with 9 bases fitting TRBD1. This CDR3 comprises 14 residues. Losses at the gene ends were 6 bases for V and 7 bases for J; bases not matched to a gene: 6. Germline V lookup: CDR1 WSHSY, CDR2 SAAADI. This CDR3 is CASSSGQGFEKLFF. CDR3 coding DNA: TGCGCCAGCAGCTCCGGACAGGGGTTTGAAAAACTGTTTTTT.